These 25 T cell receptor beta chains originate from one sample sequenced in a study of blood T cells in healthy people across ages. PCR was performed a second time for about 6 to 11 cycles using a sample-barcoded 5' primer and a J-beta primer mix. TCRdb recomputed calls from the 5' RACE reads with MiXCR, one row per CDR3 protein. Among some 850,000 distinct CDR3 sequences, 20% to 30% were seen once, and the ten largest hold under 3%. A further study also used this sample, focusing on T cells of mothers and their children.

The specimen sequenced was blood. Receptors were obtained from a boy between 5 and 17 years old in good health.

This clonotype was recorded a few times. J is TRBJ2-2 and V is TRBV5-1; D might be TRBD2 (6 bases). V was clipped by 4 bases and J by 1 base, with 17 bases between them. The CDR3 totals 17 residues. Germline loops: CDR1 SGHRS, CDR2 YFSETQ. The CDR3 DNA follows: TGCGCCAGCAGCCCCCACAGGAGGGAGTTGAACACCGGGGAGCTGTTTTTT. Its protein product is CASSPHRRELNTGELFF.

The rearrangement links TRBV7-2 to TRBJ2-5; 7 nucleotides align to TRBD1. The better agreement between TRBJ2-7 and the DNA end casts doubt on the J call. This CDR3 is 15 amino acids long. The germline gives CDR1 SGHTA, CDR2 FQGNSA. CDR3 loop: CASSLIGTAAYEQYF. CDR3 sequence (DNA): TGTGCCAGCAGCTTAATCGGGACAGCCGCCTACGAGCAGTACTTC.

This clonotype was recorded a few times. This chain joins TRBV19 and TRBJ1-1; D remains unclear. Germline assignment: CDR1 LNHDA and CDR2 SQIVND (reference sequence). The V end lost 7 bases, the J end lost 3 bases, and 12 bases lay between the germline ends. The CDR3 consists of 13 residues. CDR3 nucleotides: TGTGCCAGTAAAGAGGAGTTTGACACTGAAGCTTTCTTT. Translating it yields CASKEEFDTEAFF.

This chain joins TRBV15 and TRBJ2-1; TRBD2 agrees at 9 bases. The CDR3 has 15 residues. Germline CDR1 LNHNV, CDR2 YYDKDF (reference sequence). V lost 4 bases to trimming and J lost 8 bases; unmatched junction nucleotides: 9. This CDR3 is CATSNNAGGPYEQFF. CDR3 DNA: TGTGCCACCAGCAACAACGCGGGGGGGCCCTATGAGCAGTTCTTC.

The V and J genes are TRBV27 and TRBJ2-7, with 8 bases fitting TRBD2. Germline V gives CDR1 MNHEY, CDR2 SMNVEV (reference sequence). The trim removed 3 bases at V and 0 bases at J, leaving 7 bases unmatched. The CDR3 consists of 16 residues. In DNA, the CDR3 is TGTGCCAGCAGTTTTCTAGCGGGCCAGAGCTCCTACGAGCAGTACTTC. Translation gives CASSFLAGQSSYEQYF.

The chain has TRBV29-1 and TRBJ2-7; no definite D call. The V and J ends lost 6 bases and 5 bases respectively, with 14 bases between them. The CDR3 is made up of 12 amino acids. The germline V gene encodes CDR1 SQVTM and CDR2 ANQGSEA. In DNA, the CDR3 is TGCAGCGTCCGACGGGCGTCTAACGAGCAGTACTTC. Its translation is CSVRRASNEQYF.

The rearrangement links TRBV27 to TRBJ2-5, with 12 bases aligning to TRBD2. The end of the DNA fits TRBJ2-1 better, so the J call may be wrong. The CDR3 is 17 amino acids. Germline assignment: CDR1 MNHEY and CDR2 SMNVEV (reference sequence). CDR3 bases: TGTGCCAGCAGTCCCCTCCGCACTAGCGGGGGGCACAGTGAGCAGTTCTTC. Translating it yields CASSPLRTSGGHSEQFF.

The chain recombines TRBV10-2 with TRBJ2-7; D is perhaps TRBD1 (7 bases). The CDR3 sequence is 10 residues long. CDR1 is WSHSY, CDR2 SAAADI, per germline. Trimming removed 8 bases at V and 6 bases at J, with 8 bases between. CDR3 DNA: TGCGCCAGCCAGGGGGGCGAGCAGTACTTC. This sequence encodes CASQGGEQYF.

A few counts support this clonotype. The rearrangement links TRBV7-7 to TRBJ2-5; 11 nucleotides agree with TRBD2. J was trimmed by 0 bases and V by 2 bases; bases with no gene match: 11. The CDR3 totals 19 residues. Germline-derived CDR1 and CDR2 are SSHAT and FNYEAQ (reference sequence). The CDR3 loop is CASSLRLLAGAPYQETQYF. In DNA, the CDR3 is TGTGCCAGCAGCTTAAGGTTACTAGCGGGGGCACCGTACCAAGAGACCCAGTACTTC.

The genes are TRBV4-1 and TRBJ1-1; D remains ambiguous. Germline assignment: CDR1 MGHRA and CDR2 YSYEKL. The CDR3 spans 15 residues. Trimming took off 2 bases at V and 0 bases at J, with 10 bases between the two ends. The CDR3 bases are TGCGCCAGCAGCCAACGAGACCGACTGAACACTGAAGCTTTCTTT. Its translation: CASSQRDRLNTEAFF.

J is TRBJ2-7 and V is TRBV4-1, with D perhaps matching TRBD1 (5 bases). Germline V gene sequence: CDR1 MGHRA, CDR2 YSYEKL. Trimming stripped 0 bases from V and 2 bases from J, with 23 bases between. This CDR3 region has 19 residues. CDR3 bases: TGCGCCAGCAGCCAAGATCTTAGGGCAGGGATTGGGCCCGCCTACGAGCAGTACTTC. It translates to CASSQDLRAGIGPAYEQYF.

This clonotype came up a few times. The chain links TRBV5-1 to TRBJ2-3; tentative D call: TRBD2 (6 bases). Per the germline V gene, CDR1 is SGHRS and CDR2 is YFSETQ. V was clipped by 3 bases and J by 5 bases, with 22 bases between them. This CDR3 is 17 amino acids long. Here the CDR3 reads CASSSVGTFRAGDTQYF. The CDR3 bases are TGCGCCAGCAGCTCGGTGGGGACTTTTCGGGCCGGAGATACGCAGTATTTT.

This clonotype was found a few times. This chain joins TRBV2 and TRBJ2-5; the D gene could be TRBD1 or TRBD2 (5 bases each). The germline gives CDR1 SNHLY, CDR2 FYNNEI. Trimming took 2 bases from V and 3 from J, leaving 13 bases between them. CDR3 length: 15 amino acids. The CDR3 spells CASSEWNGGEETQYF. DNA of the CDR3: TGTGCCAGCAGTGAATGGAATGGGGGAGAAGAGACCCAGTACTTC. Full variable domain (rest looked up from reference TRBV2 and TRBJ2-5): EPEVTQTPSHQVTQMGQEVILRCVPISNHLYFYWYRQILGQKVEFLVSFYNNEISEKSEIFDDQFSVERPDGSNFTLKIRSTKLEDSAMYFCASSEWNGGEETQYFGPGTRLLVL.

This clonotype was picked up one time. CDR3 in DNA: TGTGCCAGCAGTAACACAGGGGTCTATGGCTACACCTTC. This encodes CASSNTGVYGYTF. V usage is TRBV12-3 or TRBV12-4 and J usage is TRBJ1-2; 7 nucleotides match TRBD1. The CDR3 totals 13 residues. V shed 5 bases, J shed 4 bases, and the junction held 4 bases outside the gene matches.

This chain connects TRBV7-9 to TRBJ2-3; perhaps TRBD1 as D (5 bases). Trimming removed 2 bases at V and 6 bases at J, with 15 bases between. Germline CDR1 reads SEHNR; CDR2 reads FQNEAQ (reference sequence). The CDR3 has 15 amino acids. CDR3 protein: CASSLIGQGPDTQYF. For the CDR3, the DNA is TGTGCCAGCAGCTTAATCGGGCAGGGCCCGGATACGCAGTATTTT.

The genes are TRBV7-3 and TRBJ2-3; D may be TRBD1 (5 bases). The CDR3 is 16 residues long. CDR1 and CDR2 from the germline V gene are SGHTA and FQGTGA. V was clipped by 1 base and J by 1 base, with 12 bases between them. Here the CDR3 DNA reads TGTGCCAGCAGCTTAAAAGGGCAGGGTGGCACAGATACGCAGTATTTT. This translates into CASSLKGQGGTDTQYF.

This clonotype was detected only a few times. CDR3 in DNA: TGTGCCAGCAGCCCAGCCCAGCGGGGGGACTCCTACGAGCAGTACTTC. Translating gives CASSPAQRGDSYEQYF. J is TRBJ2-7 and V is TRBV7-7; 9 bases align to TRBD2. This CDR3 is built from 16 residues. Per germline, CDR1 SSHAT and CDR2 FNYEAQ (reference sequence). The trim removed 5 bases at V and 0 bases at J, leaving 8 bases unmatched. The entire variable domain, with the rest obtained from reference TRBV7-7 and TRBJ2-7, is as follows: GAGVSQSPRYKVTKRGQDVTLRCDPISSHATLYWYQQALGQGPEFLTYFNYEAQPDKSGLPSDRFSAERPEGSISTLTIQRTEQRDSAMYRCASSPAQRGDSYEQYFGPGTRLTVT.

This clonotype was detected only a few times. The chain uses TRBV10-3 and TRBJ2-2, with D tentatively TRBD1 (5 bases). Germline CDR1 is ENHRY and CDR2 is SYGVKD. The CDR3 extends over 14 amino acids. V shed 4 bases and J shed 6 bases, with 12 bases lying between them. CDR3: CAISGTRVSGELFF. CDR3 DNA: TGTGCCATCAGTGGGACCAGGGTATCCGGGGAGCTGTTTTTT.

This chain links TRBV20-1 with TRBJ1-2; no definite D call. CDR1 is DFQATT, CDR2 SNEGSKA, per germline (reference sequence). Trimming took off 3 bases at V and 8 bases at J, with 10 bases between the two ends. The CDR3 covers 11 residues. CDR3 sequence (DNA): TGCAGTGCTAGCGTATTCGGGGGCTACACCTTC. Its protein is CSASVFGGYTF.

The table lists this clonotype with a few counts. The chain links TRBV11-3 to TRBJ2-1, with 11 bases fitting TRBD2. The CDR3 spans 15 residues. V shed 5 bases, J shed 5 bases, and the junction held 5 bases outside the gene matches. Looked up from germline, CDR1 is SGHNT and CDR2 is YENEEA. As DNA, the CDR3 is TGTGCCAGCAGCATTGTAGCGGGGGGGCACAATGAGCAGTTCTTC. Its protein product is CASSIVAGGHNEQFF.

This clonotype showed up just a few times. The V gene is TRBV5-1, the J gene TRBJ2-5; 11 nucleotides line up with TRBD2. The germline CDR1 and CDR2 sequences are SGHRS and YFSETQ. The V gene end was trimmed by 4 bases and the J gene end by 3 bases; junction bases not matched to a gene: 8. There are 16 residues in the CDR3. The CDR3 spells CASSPSVTSGEETQYF. In DNA, the CDR3 is TGCGCCAGCAGCCCCTCCGTGACTAGCGGGGAAGAGACCCAGTACTTC. The variable domain in full, with the rest retrieved from reference TRBV5-1 and TRBJ2-5, is KAGVTQTPRYLIKTRGQQVTLSCSPISGHRSVSWYQQTPGQGLQFLFEYFSETQRNKGNFPGRFSGRQFSNSRSEMNVSTLELGDSALYLCASSPSVTSGEETQYFGPGTRLLVL.

V is TRBV30 and J is TRBJ2-3; 8 positions match TRBD1. J gave up 2 bases and V 4 bases, and 5 bases lay outside the gene matches. Germline values: CDR1 GTSNPN, CDR2 SVGIG (reference sequence). The CDR3 loop spans 14 amino acids. The CDR3 coding sequence is TGTGCCTGGACGACAGGGGCGAACACAGATACGCAGTATTTT. Translated, it gives CAWTTGANTDTQYF.

V usage is TRBV25-1 and J usage is TRBJ1-4, with D uncertain. The CDR3 spans 16 residues. The ends were cut back, 6 bases at V and 4 bases at J, with 18 bases in the middle. Germline CDR1 MGHDK, CDR2 SYGVNS. CDR3 nucleotides: TGTGCCAGCAGCCCCACCTTGGCAGGCCTTAATGAAAAACTGTTTTTT. It translates to CASSPTLAGLNEKLFF.

This clonotype was detected a few times. The genes are TRBV2 and TRBJ2-5; TRBD1 might be the D (6 bases). Deletions cut 6 bases from V and 7 bases from J, with 18 bases between. Germline CDR1 is SNHLY and CDR2 is FYNNEI. The CDR3 is made up of 14 amino acids. The CDR3 protein is CASRDRTIRGTQYF. DNA of the CDR3: TGTGCCAGCAGGGATAGGACGATCAGGGGGACCCAGTACTTC. Filled out from reference TRBV2 and TRBJ2-5, the complete variable domain reads EPEVTQTPSHQVTQMGQEVILRCVPISNHLYFYWYRQILGQKVEFLVSFYNNEISEKSEIFDDQFSVERPDGSNFTLKIRSTKLEDSAMYFCASRDRTIRGTQYFGPGTRLLVL.

This clonotype appeared a few times. This rearrangement joins TRBV28 to TRBJ2-1; D ambiguous. The CDR3 runs to 15 residues. Trimming pared 2 bases from V and 0 bases from J, leaving 8 bases between. CDR1 MDHEN and CDR2 SYDVKM come from the germline V gene. In nucleotides, the CDR3 is TGTGCCAGCAGTTTAGCCCTGAGCTCCTACAATGAGCAGTTCTTC. Its protein is CASSLALSSYNEQFF.